One sample yielded the 11 T cell receptor beta chains listed below, sequenced in a study of blood T cells in healthy people across ages (dated by TCRdb to the mid-2010s). Library construction relied on 5' RACE. Sequencing used an Illumina HiSeq 2500. A second roughly 6 to 11 cycle PCR used a sample-barcoded 5' primer and a J-beta primer mix. TCRdb ran its own pipeline on the public reads, namely fastp trimming at Q25 and MiXCR clone calling, and kept in-frame beta chains. A single entry per CDR3 protein holds the most common genes and DNA from its merged rows. This sample lists approximately 580,000 distinct CDR3 sequences; 24% were detected once. The ten largest clones represent just over 8.5% of the sample. These data are also associated with another study on T cells of mothers and their children.

Material: blood. These receptors were collected from a boy younger than 18 in good health.

The CDR3 sequence: CASSLNRGRETQYF. CDR3 in DNA: TGTGCCAGCAGCTTAAACAGGGGGCGGGAGACCCAGTACTTC. This rearrangement joins TRBV7-2 to TRBJ2-5; 9 nucleotides agree with TRBD1. Germline lookup yields CDR1 SGHTA and CDR2 FQGNSA. V lost 2 bases to trimming and J lost 5 bases; unmatched junction nucleotides: 3. This CDR3 has 14 amino acids.

This clonotype has just a few counts. This rearrangement joins TRBV28 to TRBJ1-2; possibly TRBD1 for D (6 bases). The CDR3 totals 13 residues. V was shortened by 6 bases and J by 1 base, with 9 bases between the two germline ends. CDR1 is MDHEN, CDR2 SYDVKM, per germline. Here the CDR3 reads CASRWGLNYGYTF. In nucleotides, the CDR3 is TGTGCCAGCAGGTGGGGGCTTAACTATGGCTACACCTTC.

This clonotype showed up just a few times. This sequence joins TRBV3-1 and TRBJ2-2; 10 bases line up with TRBD2. V lost 0 bases to trimming and J lost 5 bases; unmatched junction nucleotides: 6. Looked up from germline, CDR1 is LGHDT and CDR2 is YNNKEL (reference sequence). The CDR3 extends over 17 amino acids. CDR3 sequence (DNA): TGTGCCAGCAGCCAAGATCTAGCGGGGGCTCGAACCGGGGAGCTGTTTTTT. Translation gives CASSQDLAGARTGELFF.

This clonotype appeared a few times. The CDR3 nucleotides read TGTGCCAGCAGTCCCTCAGGTGCGGGCACCGGGGAGCTGTTTTTT. Its protein is CASSPSGAGTGELFF. V usage is TRBV27 and J usage is TRBJ2-2; D possibly corresponds to TRBD2 (5 bases). V was pared by 5 bases and J by 4 bases, with 14 bases between. The CDR3 covers 15 residues. Per germline, CDR1 MNHEY and CDR2 SMNVEV (reference sequence).

V gene TRBV5-1 combines with J gene TRBJ2-3, with D possibly matching TRBD1 (6 bases). V was pared by 4 bases and J by 0 bases, with 15 bases between. Germline-derived CDR1 and CDR2 are SGHRS and YFSETQ. The CDR3 is made up of 16 amino acids. CDR3 sequence (DNA): TGCGCCAGCAGCGTTACGACAGGTTGGAGCACAGATACGCAGTATTTT. Translating gives CASSVTTGWSTDTQYF. Full variable domain (remainder filled in from reference TRBV5-1 and TRBJ2-3): KAGVTQTPRYLIKTRGQQVTLSCSPISGHRSVSWYQQTPGQGLQFLFEYFSETQRNKGNFPGRFSGRQFSNSRSEMNVSTLELGDSALYLCASSVTTGWSTDTQYFGPGTRLTVL.

V gene TRBV5-6 combines with J gene TRBJ1-2, with D hard to call. Germline CDR1 and CDR2: SGHDT and YYEEEE. V lost 4 bases and J lost 4, with 23 bases in between. The CDR3 has 17 amino acids. The CDR3 DNA reads as TGTGCCAGCAGCCCTACTATTACGGGCCGTACTTTCTATGGCTACACCTTC. This encodes CASSPTITGRTFYGYTF.

This clonotype was recorded at least ten times. The rearrangement joins TRBV4-1 to TRBJ2-1; 16 positions agree with TRBD2. CDR1 is MGHRA and CDR2 is YSYEKL in the germline V gene. The CDR3 spans 16 residues. After removal of 2 bases from V and 9 bases from J, the junction contained 4 bases not matched to a gene. In DNA, the CDR3 is TGCGCCAGCAGCCAACCAGGGACTAGCGGGGGGGTTGAGCAGTTCTTC. Protein: CASSQPGTSGGVEQFF.

The gene calls are TRBV28 and TRBJ2-3; D is perhaps TRBD2 (6 bases). CDR1 MDHEN and CDR2 SYDVKM come from the germline V gene. V lost 3 bases and J 1 base, leaving 11 bases between the germline ends. The CDR3 runs 15 residues. The CDR3 bases are TGTGCCAGCAGTTTTTGGAGGGGCGGCACAGATACGCAGTATTTT. Amino acids: CASSFWRGGTDTQYF.

V and J are TRBV6-5 and TRBJ2-7; no firm D call. The length of the CDR3 is 13 residues. Germline V gene lookup returns CDR1 MNHEY and CDR2 SVGAGI. Trimming pared 7 bases from V and 0 bases from J, leaving 10 bases between. The CDR3 DNA reads TGTGCCAGCAAGGAAGGGCCCTCCTACGAGCAGTACTTC. Protein: CASKEGPSYEQYF.

This clonotype was seen at least ten times. The rearrangement uses TRBV6-2 or TRBV6-3 and TRBJ2-6; D perhaps matches TRBD2 (5 bases). Germline loops: CDR1 MNHEY, CDR2 SVGEGT. V was shortened by 2 bases and J by 0 bases, with 5 bases between the two germline ends. This CDR3 has 15 amino acids. CDR3 protein: CASSYGSSGANVLTF. CDR3 coding DNA: TGTGCCAGCAGTTACGGGAGCTCTGGGGCCAACGTCCTGACTTTC.

This clonotype has more than one count but fewer than ten. The chain links TRBV20-1 to TRBJ1-4, with D possibly being TRBD1 (5 bases). The CDR3 has 15 residues. The V end was cut by 0 bases, the J end by 6 bases, with 14 bases between. The germline V gene has CDR1 DFQATT and CDR2 SNEGSKA (reference sequence). CDR3 amino acids: CSARDRWQGDEKLFF. The CDR3 coding sequence is TGCAGTGCTAGAGATAGGTGGCAGGGAGATGAAAAACTGTTTTTT.